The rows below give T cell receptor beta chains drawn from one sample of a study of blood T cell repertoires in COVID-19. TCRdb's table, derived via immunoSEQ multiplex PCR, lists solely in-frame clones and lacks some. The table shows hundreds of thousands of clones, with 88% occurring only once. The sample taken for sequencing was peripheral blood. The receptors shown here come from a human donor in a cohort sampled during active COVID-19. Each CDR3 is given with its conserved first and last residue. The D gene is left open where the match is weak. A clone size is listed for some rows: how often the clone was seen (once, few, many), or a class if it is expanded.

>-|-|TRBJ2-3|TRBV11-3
CASSLSSTDTQYF
TGTGCCAGCAGCCTATCTAGCACAGATACGCAGTATTTT
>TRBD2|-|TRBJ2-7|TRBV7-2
CASSVSGGFYEQYF
TGTGCCAGCAGCGTTAGCGGGGGGTTCTACGAGCAGTACTTC
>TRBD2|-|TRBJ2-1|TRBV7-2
CASSLSGIYNEQFF
TGTGCCAGCAGCTTAAGCGGGATCTACAATGAGCAGTTCTTC
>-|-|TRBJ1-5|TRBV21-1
CASSNRGRCGNQPQHF
TGTGCCAGCAGCAACAGGGGGCGGTGCGGCAATCAGCCCCAGCATTTT
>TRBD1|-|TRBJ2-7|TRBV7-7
CASSLGQVDVYEQYF
TGTGCTAGCAGCCTAGGACAGGTAGATGTCTACGAGCAGTACTTC
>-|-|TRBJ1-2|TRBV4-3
CASSHRGGYLTLGGYTF
TGCGCCAGCAGCCATCGAGGGGGATACCTAACCCTTGGAGGCTACACCTTC
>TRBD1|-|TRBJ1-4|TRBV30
CAWKGAVREKLFF
TGTGCCTGGAAGGGGGCAGTGAGGGAAAAACTGTTTTTT
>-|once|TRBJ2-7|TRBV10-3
CAISEVRPDRTSYEQYF
TGTGCCATCAGTGAGGTTAGGCCGGACAGAACTTCCTACGAGCAGTACTTC
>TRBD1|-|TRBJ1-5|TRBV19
CASRIRTGEYSNQPQHF
TGTGCCAGTAGAATCCGGACAGGGGAGTATAGCAATCAGCCCCAGCATTTT
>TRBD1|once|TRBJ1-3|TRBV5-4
CASSLDRGLGNTIYF
TGTGCCAGCAGCTTAGACAGGGGGCTTGGAAACACCATATATTTT
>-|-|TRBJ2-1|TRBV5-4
CASTPHPQGTYNEQFF
TGTGCCAGCACCCCCCACCCACAGGGAACTTACAATGAGCAGTTCTTC
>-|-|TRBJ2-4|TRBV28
CASSFQGTIAKNIQYF
TGTGCCAGCAGTTTTCAGGGCACAATAGCCAAAAACATTCAGTACTTC
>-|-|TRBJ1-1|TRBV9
CASSVAGMNTEAFF
TGTGCCAGCAGCGTAGCCGGGATGAACACTGAAGCTTTCTTT
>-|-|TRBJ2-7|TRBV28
CASPRGTEQYF
TGTGCCAGCCCAAGGGGGACCGAGCAGTACTTC
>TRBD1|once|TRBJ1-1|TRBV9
CASSATQTGQGGTEAFF
TGTGCCAGCAGCGCAACCCAGACCGGACAGGGTGGTACTGAAGCTTTCTTT
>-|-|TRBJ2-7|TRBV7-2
CASIPDGGRFHEQYF
TGTGCCAGCATCCCGGACGGGGGGCGCTTCCACGAGCAGTACTTC
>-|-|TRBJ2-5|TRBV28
CASRPGNPGETQYF
TGTGCCAGCAGACCGGGAAACCCCGGGGAGACCCAGTACTTC
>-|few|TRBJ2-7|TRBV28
CASSLSTNSYEQYF
TGTGCCAGCAGTTTATCGACAAACTCCTACGAGCAGTACTTC
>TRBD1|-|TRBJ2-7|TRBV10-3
CAISPGTGYEQYF
TGTGCCATCAGTCCCGGGACAGGGTACGAGCAGTACTTC
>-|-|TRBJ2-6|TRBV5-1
CASSWVTSSGANVLTF
TGCGCCAGCAGCTGGGTGACTAGCTCTGGGGCCAACGTCCTGACTTTC
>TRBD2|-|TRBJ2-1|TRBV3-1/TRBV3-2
CASSPPLGEGSYNEQFF
TGTGCCAGCAGCCCCCCCTTGGGGGAGGGGTCCTACAATGAGCAGTTCTTC
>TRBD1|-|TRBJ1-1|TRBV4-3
CASSHPTGYGNTEAFF
TGCGCCAGCAGCCATCCGACAGGGTACGGGAACACTGAAGCTTTCTTT
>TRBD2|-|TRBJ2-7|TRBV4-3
CASSPSGMTGIQYF
TGCGCCAGCAGCCCTAGCGGGATGACCGGTATTCAGTACTTC
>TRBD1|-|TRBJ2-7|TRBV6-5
CASSYGDRAYEQYF
TGTGCCAGCAGTTATGGGGACAGGGCCTACGAGCAGTACTTC
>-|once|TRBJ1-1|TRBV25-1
CASSDLYTEAFF
TGTGCCAGCAGTGACCTTTACACTGAAGCTTTCTTT
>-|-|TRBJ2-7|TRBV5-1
CASSQDYEQYF
TGCGCCAGCAGCCAGGACTACGAGCAGTACTTC
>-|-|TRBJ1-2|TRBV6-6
CATQTGVDYGYTF
TGTGCCACCCAGACAGGTGTGGACTATGGCTACACCTTC
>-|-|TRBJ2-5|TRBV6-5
CASSYGGSQYF
TGTGCCAGCAGTTACGGGGGGAGCCAGTACTTC
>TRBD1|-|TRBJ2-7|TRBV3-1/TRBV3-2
CASSQPRDRAFYEQYF
TGTGCCAGCAGCCAACCCCGGGACAGGGCTTTCTACGAGCAGTACTTC
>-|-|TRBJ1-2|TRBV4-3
CASSQGPYYGYTF
TGCGCCAGCAGCCAAGGGCCCTACTATGGCTACACCTTC
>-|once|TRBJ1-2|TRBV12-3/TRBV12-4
CASSLGQSYGYTF
TGTGCCAGCAGTTTAGGCCAGTCCTATGGCTACACCTTC
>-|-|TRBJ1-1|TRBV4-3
CASSQDGEVNTEAFF
TGCGCCAGCAGCCAAGATGGCGAGGTTAACACTGAAGCTTTCTTT
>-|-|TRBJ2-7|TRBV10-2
CASSEFPGATYEQYF
TGCGCCAGCAGTGAGTTCCCGGGTGCGACCTACGAGCAGTACTTC
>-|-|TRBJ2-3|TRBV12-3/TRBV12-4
CASSPPGSHTQYF
TGTGCCAGCAGTCCTCCCGGTTCGCATACGCAGTATTTT
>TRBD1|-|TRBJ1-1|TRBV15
CATSRGTQGWTEAFF
TGTGCCACCAGCAGGGGAACACAGGGGTGGACTGAAGCTTTCTTT
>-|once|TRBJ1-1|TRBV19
CASSRQEGRLNGAFF
TGTGCCAGTAGTCGGCAAGAGGGGAGGCTAAATGGGGCTTTCTTT
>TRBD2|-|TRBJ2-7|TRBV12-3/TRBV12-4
CASVGLAGDEQYF
TGTGCCAGCGTTGGACTAGCGGGAGACGAGCAGTACTTC
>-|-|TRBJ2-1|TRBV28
CAILQGGGDEQFF
TGTGCCATCCTACAGGGTGGGGGCGATGAGCAGTTCTTC
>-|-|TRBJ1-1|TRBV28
CASSPPFGGEQAFF
TGTGCCAGCAGCCCCCCTTTTGGGGGCGAGCAAGCTTTCTTT
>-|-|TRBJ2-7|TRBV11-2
CASSRGGGPYEQYF
TGTGCCAGCAGCCGAGGGGGGGGTCCCTACGAGCAGTACTTC
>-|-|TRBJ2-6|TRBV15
CATSRVLRELHSGANVLTF
TGTGCCACCAGCAGAGTCTTGAGAGAGCTCCACTCTGGGGCCAACGTCCTGACTTTC
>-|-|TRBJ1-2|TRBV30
CAWRAGFPGYTF
TGTGCCTGGAGGGCGGGCTTTCCGGGCTACACCTTC
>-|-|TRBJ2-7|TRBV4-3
CASSQVLDRAYEQYF
TGCGCCAGCAGCCAAGTTTTGGACAGAGCCTACGAGCAGTACTTC
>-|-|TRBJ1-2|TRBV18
CASSPSSLKALEGIYGYTF
TGTGCCAGCTCACCATCTTCGCTAAAGGCGTTGGAGGGCATCTATGGCTACACCTTC
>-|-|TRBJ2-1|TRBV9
CASSQNPLSDSYNEQFF
TGTGCCAGCAGTCAGAACCCCCTTAGCGACTCCTACAATGAGCAGTTCTTC
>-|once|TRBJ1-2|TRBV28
CASSLQRESGYTF
TGTGCCAGCAGTTTACAGAGGGAATCGGGCTACACCTTC
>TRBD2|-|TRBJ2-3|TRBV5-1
CASSLERGYIDTQYF
TGCGCCAGCAGCTTGGAGCGGGGGTACATAGATACGCAGTATTTT
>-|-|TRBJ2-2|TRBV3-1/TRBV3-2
CASTLGVGELFF
TGTGCCAGCACTCTAGGAGTCGGGGAGCTGTTTTTT
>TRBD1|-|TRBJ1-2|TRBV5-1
CASSLAETGIGYTF
TGCGCCAGCAGCTTGGCGGAGACAGGGATAGGCTACACCTTC
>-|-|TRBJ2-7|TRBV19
CASSFRQSGDEQYF
TGTGCCAGTAGTTTCCGACAGTCCGGAGACGAGCAGTACTTC
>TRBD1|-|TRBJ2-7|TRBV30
CAWSAGGQGYEQYF
TGTGCCTGGAGTGCAGGCGGACAGGGATACGAGCAGTACTTC
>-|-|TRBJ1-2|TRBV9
CASSVTDPLRGLGYGYTF
TGTGCCAGCAGCGTAACTGACCCCTTGCGGGGCCTGGGCTATGGCTACACCTTC
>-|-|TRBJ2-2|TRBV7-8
CASSSYRNTGELFF
TGTGCCAGCAGCTCCTACAGGAACACCGGGGAGCTGTTTTTT
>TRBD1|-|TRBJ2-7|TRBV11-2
CASSLGGTGGEQYF
TGTGCCAGCAGCTTAGGAGGGACAGGGGGCGAGCAGTACTTC
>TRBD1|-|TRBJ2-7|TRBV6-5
CASRPRDRYTYEQYF
TGTGCCAGCAGGCCCCGGGACAGATATACTTACGAGCAGTACTTC
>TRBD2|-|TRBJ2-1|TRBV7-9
CASSSGLVGGYNEQFF
TGTGCCAGCAGTTCGGGACTAGTTGGCGGATACAATGAGCAGTTCTTC
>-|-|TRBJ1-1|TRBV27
CASSYSRGTPEAFF
TGTGCCAGCAGTTATAGTAGGGGAACGCCTGAAGCTTTCTTT